A selection of T cell receptor beta chains follows, all from one sample in a study of Graves' ophthalmopathy and Graves' hyperthyroidism. One entry per CDR3 protein results from TCRdb running MiXCR on the multiplex PCR reads. The data hold around 1.1 million distinct CDR3 sequences, with roughly 35% observed a single time. The sequencing input was peripheral blood or thyroid tissue (not recorded which). These receptors came from an adult man with Graves' hyperthyroidism. Each CDR3 is given with its conserved first and last residue. The order of the fields is J gene, V gene, clone size, D gene, CDR3 protein, CDR3 DNA. The D gene is left open where the match is weak. Some rows have no size entry. The others give once, few or many, or a class for an expanded clone.

TRBJ2-5 | TRBV11-3 | - | TRBD1 | CACSAKTGGQETQYF | TGTGCCTGCAGCGCCAAAACAGGGGGCCAAGAGACCCAGTACTTC
TRBJ2-2 | TRBV6-5 | few | TRBD1 | CASRPGGGTGELFF | TGTGCCAGCAGGCCAGGGGGCGGAACCGGGGAGCTGTTTTTT
TRBJ1-2 | TRBV7-2 | few | - | CASSQEEKQYYGYTF | TGCGCCAGCAGCCAAGAGGAAAAGCAGTACTATGGCTACACCTTC
TRBJ2-5 | TRBV20-1 | many | TRBD2 | CSATVVAGGLETQYF | TGCAGTGCTACGGTCGTGGCGGGAGGGCTTGAGACCCAGTACTTC
TRBJ2-5 | TRBV15 | many | TRBD2 | CATSGGLVDHQETQYF | TGTGCCACCAGCGGGGGACTAGTGGACCACCAAGAGACCCAGTACTTC
TRBJ2-3 | TRBV5-1 | - | - | CASRFRLSTDTQYF | TGCGCCAGCAGGTTCAGGCTTAGCACAGATACGCAGTATTTT
TRBJ1-6 | TRBV25-1 | many | - | CASRSEGNSPLHF | TGTGCCAGCAGGTCCGAGGGGAATTCACCCCTCCACTTT
TRBJ2-5 | TRBV10-3 | - | TRBD2 | CATSASGRAPETQYF | TGTGCCACCAGTGCTAGCGGGAGGGCCCCAGAGACCCAGTACTTC
TRBJ2-5 | TRBV10-3 | few | - | CAISDPAGGKETQYF | TGTGCCATCAGTGACCCAGCTGGGGGCAAAGAGACCCAGTACTTC
TRBJ2-7 | TRBV29-1 | many | TRBD2 | CSVEGLAGPYEQYF | TGCAGCGTTGAGGGACTAGCGGGCCCCTACGAGCAGTACTTC
TRBJ2-7 | TRBV5-1 | - | TRBD1 | CASSPKVAQGMSYEQYF | TGCGCCAGCAGCCCAAAAGTGGCACAGGGGATGAGCTACGAGCAGTACTTC
TRBJ2-5 | TRBV7-3 | many | - | CASSLKGGTQETQYF | TGTGCCAGCAGCTTAAAGGGCGGGACACAAGAGACCCAGTACTTC
TRBJ1-1 | TRBV7-2 | - | - | CASSFGGHGTEAFF | TGTGCCAGCAGCTTCGGGGGGCACGGTACTGAAGCTTTCTTT
TRBJ2-5 | TRBV25-1 | - | - | CASREIGSRETQYF | TGTGCCAGCAGAGAGATTGGGTCCAGGGAGACCCAGTACTTC
TRBJ2-1 | TRBV5-1 | - | TRBD1 | CASAGTEKNNEQFF | TGCGCCAGCGCTGGGACAGAGAAGAACAATGAGCAGTTCTTC
TRBJ2-2 | TRBV19 | - | TRBD1 | CASSIDLFTGVNTGELFF | TGTGCCAGTAGTATAGATCTTTTCACAGGGGTGAACACCGGGGAGCTGTTTTTT
TRBJ2-7 | TRBV7-2 | many | - | CASRARQVLGEQYF | TGTGCCAGCAGAGCACGACAGGTACTGGGGGAGCAGTACTTC
TRBJ1-4 | TRBV7-2 | once | - | CASSLLQGREKLFF | TGTGCCAGCAGCCTACTGCAGGGAAGGGAAAAACTGTTTTTT
TRBJ1-5 | TRBV6-1 | - | TRBD1 | CASSAGQERRNQPQHF | TGTGCCAGCAGTGCCGGACAGGAAAGGCGCAATCAGCCCCAGCATTTT
TRBJ1-5 | TRBV7-6 | once | - | CASRVGGAAQPQHF | TGTGCCAGCAGAGTAGGGGGTGCGGCTCAGCCCCAGCATTTT
TRBJ1-5 | TRBV10-3 | - | - | CAISFGPHNQPQHF | TGTGCCATCAGTTTTGGACCGCACAATCAGCCCCAGCATTTT
TRBJ1-1 | TRBV12-3/TRBV12-4 | many | - | CASRLGSRANTEAFF | TGTGCCAGCAGACTCGGGTCGAGGGCAAACACTGAAGCTTTCTTT
TRBJ1-3 | TRBV7-9 | - | - | CASRRPNLSGNTIYF | TGTGCCAGCAGGCGCCCCAATCTCTCTGGAAACACCATATATTTT